What follows describes a single T cell receptor (beta chain). Its antigen is not identified. Healthy bone marrow donors formed the donor group. The PCR was carried out with 60 Vbeta primers and 13 Jbeta primers. The method was immunoSEQ multiplex PCR; TCRdb's version includes in-frame clones alone and lacks a portion of them. The sample lists some 170,000 clones, 60% to 80% occurring once. Trimming removed 1 base at V and 0 bases at J, with 11 bases between. The CDR3 totals 16 residues. Germline-derived CDR1 and CDR2 are SGHTA and FQGNSA. This sample was taken from a study of cytomegalovirus exposure and HLA in healthy donors. Study-wide findings and caveats: Across all donors, roughly uniform sequencing depth was an assumption of the presence/absence analyses.

The chain uses TRBV7-2 and TRBJ2-3, with D hard to call. This TCR was sampled from a man aged 18-30 years in good health and CMV-seropositive. The specimen was PBMCs. In nucleotides, the CDR3 is TGTGCCAGCAGCTTAGTGGCGCGGCCTAGCACAGATACGCAGTATTTT. Its translation: CASSLVARPSTDTQYF.